The 21 T cell receptor beta chains below were found in one sample sequenced in a study of OX40 agonist ivuxolimab in advanced cancers. Only in-frame clones appear in the TCRdb table, and some are missing; sequencing was by immunoSEQ multiplex PCR. The sample lists more than 75,000 clones; 70% to 90% were seen once. The sample here was CD4+ or CD8+ T cells sorted from blood, taken in a trial of the OX40 agonist ivuxolimab. These receptors were obtained from an adult with an advanced solid tumor such as melanoma, head and neck, liver or kidney cancer.

The gene calls are TRBV7-9 and TRBJ2-1; 16 bases agree with TRBD2. Germline loops: CDR1 SEHNR, CDR2 FQNEAQ (reference sequence). The CDR3 spans 18 residues. The V gene end was trimmed by 5 bases and the J gene end by 0 bases; junction bases not matched to a gene: 4. The CDR3 DNA reads TGTGCCAGCAGCCCCGGGACTAGCGGGGGGGACTCCTACAATGAGCAGTTCTTC. This codes for CASSPGTSGGDSYNEQFF.

V usage is TRBV10-2 and J usage is TRBJ2-5, with 8 bases identical to TRBD1. Germline trimming cut 0 bases from V and 11 bases from J; bases unmatched to any gene: 8. Germline values: CDR1 WSHSY, CDR2 SAAADI. CDR3 length: 14 residues. CDR3 residues: CASSESRGLGEQYF. The CDR3 coding sequence is TGCGCCAGCAGTGAGTCCAGGGGGCTGGGGGAGCAGTACTTC.

The CDR3 is CASSGHLIYEQYF. CDR3 DNA: TGTGCCAGTAGTGGACACCTCATCTACGAGCAGTACTTC. J is TRBJ2-7 and V is TRBV19, with D tentatively TRBD1 (5 bases). The CDR3 contains 13 residues. V was clipped by 5 bases and J by 3 bases, with 11 bases between them. The germline gives CDR1 LNHDA, CDR2 SQIVND (reference sequence).

The chain couples TRBV10-3 to TRBJ1-1; TRBD1 matches 9 bases. Per the germline V gene, CDR1 is ENHRY and CDR2 is SYGVKD. CDR3 size: 13 residues. Unmatched junction bases numbered 5, after V lost 8 bases and J lost 4 bases. CDR3 loop: CAILGTGPTEAFF. CDR3 nucleotide sequence: TGTGCCATCCTCGGGACAGGGCCCACTGAAGCTTTCTTT.

V gene TRBV4-2 combines with J gene TRBJ2-7, with TRBD1 matching over 12 bases. J was trimmed by 7 bases and V by 0 bases; bases with no gene match: 10. There are 17 residues in the CDR3. Germline lookup yields CDR1 LGHNA and CDR2 YNFKEQ. CDR3 bases: TGTGCCAGCAGCCAAGATCGCTTGGGACAGGGGGCGCGGGAGCAGTACTTC. It codes for CASSQDRLGQGAREQYF.

The V gene is TRBV18, the J gene TRBJ2-5; no clear D. Germline V gene lookup returns CDR1 KGHSH and CDR2 LQKENI. The CDR3 loop spans 15 amino acids. Trimming pared 4 bases from V and 1 base from J, leaving 13 bases between. The CDR3 region has the DNA TGTGCCAGCTCACGGTCCGGCGGCTCCCAAGAGACCCAGTACTTC. The encoded protein is CASSRSGGSQETQYF.

This clone was recorded once. This chain connects TRBV7-2 to TRBJ1-1; tentative D call: TRBD1 (5 bases). Germline V CDR1 and CDR2: SGHTA, FQGNSA. This CDR3 spans 18 amino acids. Trimming took off 3 bases at V and 0 bases at J, with 20 bases between the two ends. In DNA, the CDR3 is TGTGCCAGCAGCTTGGGGTTGGACATCGGCAGGGTGAACACTGAAGCTTTCTTT. As protein: CASSLGLDIGRVNTEAFF.

V gene TRBV28 combines with J gene TRBJ1-5; D remains unclear. This CDR3 contains 12 residues. Trimming took off 9 bases at V and 5 bases at J, with 11 bases between the two ends. Looked up from germline, CDR1 is MDHEN and CDR2 is SYDVKM. CDR3 bases: TGTGCCAGTTGCGCCGGGGATCAGCCCCAGCATTTT. Its protein is CASCAGDQPQHF.

The chain employs TRBV5-1 and TRBJ2-1, with TRBD1 as a possible D gene (5 bases). The V gene's germline CDR1 is SGHRS and CDR2 YFSETQ. V lost 3 bases and J 8 bases, leaving 18 bases between the germline ends. The CDR3 runs 15 residues. The CDR3 DNA reads as TGCGCCAGCAGCTCCATGGGGCTAGGGTCCGATGAGCAGTTCTTC. It translates to CASSSMGLGSDEQFF.

CDR3 coding DNA: TGTGCCAGCAGCTCTATAGCGCGTACGTCCTACGAGCAGTACTTC. Residues: CASSSIARTSYEQYF. This chain links TRBV6-6 with TRBJ2-7, with TRBD2 as a possible D gene (5 bases). Germline V gene sequence: CDR1 MNHNY, CDR2 SVGAGI (reference sequence). The CDR3 consists of 15 residues. V was clipped by 6 bases and J by 1 base, with 16 bases between them.

This clone was observed once. V gene TRBV27 combines with J gene TRBJ2-7; D perhaps matches TRBD1 (5 bases). V shed 10 bases and J shed 5 bases, with 21 bases lying between them. Germline V gene data show CDR1 as MNHEY and CDR2 as SMNVEV (reference sequence). This CDR3 contains 14 residues. CDR3 loop: CATTGADNIHEQYF. The CDR3 region has the DNA TGTGCCACCACTGGGGCCGACAATATCCACGAGCAGTACTTC.

This chain links TRBV6-6 with TRBJ1-2, with TRBD1 matching over 8 bases. The V segment lost 2 bases and the J segment 6 bases; nucleotides outside the gene matches: 5. CDR3 length: 14 amino acids. Germline CDR1 is MNHNY and CDR2 is SVGAGI (reference sequence). CDR3 loop: CASSYRTGYDGYTF. As DNA, the CDR3 is TGTGCCAGCAGTTACCGGACAGGGTACGATGGCTACACCTTC.

The chain joins TRBV6-6 to TRBJ2-2, with 7 positions matching TRBD1. Germline assignment: CDR1 MNHNY and CDR2 SVGAGI (reference sequence). CDR3 length equals 16 residues. Unmatched junction bases numbered 5, after V lost 4 bases and J lost 0 bases. The CDR3 spells CASSLMGQTNTGELFF. The DNA of the CDR3 is TGTGCCAGCAGTTTGATGGGACAGACGAACACCGGGGAGCTGTTTTTT.

In the case of this clone: At one end, the junction sequence differs from germline, possibly due to a read error. The rearrangement uses TRBV27 and TRBJ2-1; 11 bases align to TRBD1. The germline gives CDR1 MNHEY, CDR2 SMNVEV (reference sequence). CDR3 length equals 11 residues. CDR3 in DNA: TGTGCCAGCAGTTTGGACAGGGGGCTGGTCTTC. This translates into CASSLDRGLVF.

Comments on this clone: Compared with germline, one end of the junction differs, possibly owing to a read error. J is TRBJ1-4 and V is TRBV7-9; D remains ambiguous. Germline-derived CDR1 and CDR2 are SEHNR and FQNEAQ (reference sequence). The CDR3 is 14 amino acids. In nucleotides, the CDR3 is TGCGCCAGCAGCCCAGGAAGAGCCGGAGAAAAACTGTTTTTT. It encodes CASSPGRAGEKLFF.

The V and J genes are TRBV6-1 and TRBJ2-1; D not resolved. Per the germline V gene, CDR1 is MNHNS and CDR2 is SASEGT. Deletions cut 1 base from V and 6 bases from J, with 4 bases between. The CDR3 consists of 12 residues. CDR3 region: CASSEVGNEQFF. The CDR3 region has the DNA TGTGCCAGCAGTGAAGTAGGCAATGAGCAGTTCTTC.

This clone was found a few times. The V gene is TRBV9, the J gene TRBJ2-2; TRBD1 aligns across 7 bases. The ends lost 5 bases at V and 2 bases at J; junction bases unmatched: 15. This CDR3 is 18 amino acids long. Germline loops: CDR1 SGDLS, CDR2 YYNGEE. CDR3 in DNA: TGTGCCAGCAGTCCTCACCTACAGGGGTGGCGAAACACCGGGGAGCTGTTTTTT. It codes for CASSPHLQGWRNTGELFF.

CDR3 coding DNA: TGTGCCAGCAGTGAACGGGAGGGCCAGCCCCAGCATTTT. Translation: CASSEREGQPQHF. The chain employs TRBV6-1 and TRBJ1-5; D ambiguous. Germline loops: CDR1 MNHNS, CDR2 SASEGT. The CDR3 length is 13 residues. V shed 2 bases and J shed 7 bases, with 9 bases lying between them.

This rearrangement joins TRBV5-8 to TRBJ1-6, with 8 bases that match TRBD1. The germline CDR1 and CDR2 sequences are SGHTS and YDEGEE. CDR3 size: 15 residues. Trimming took 7 bases from V and 6 from J; bases not matched to a gene: 9. The CDR3 DNA sequence: TGTGCCAGCGGCCTTCTCACAGGGGGTAATTCACCCCTCCACTTT. Amino acid sequence: CASGLLTGGNSPLHF.

The chain combines TRBV5-1 with TRBJ2-3, with 9 bases matching TRBD1. The CDR3 is 16 amino acids. J gave up 6 bases and V 3 bases, and 11 bases lay outside the gene matches. Germline-derived CDR1 and CDR2 are SGHRS and YFSETQ. Here the CDR3 reads CASSWTGQGRGDTQYF. DNA for the CDR3: TGCGCCAGCAGCTGGACGGGACAGGGAAGAGGGGATACGCAGTATTTT.

The V gene is TRBV7-6, the J gene TRBJ1-1; D may be TRBD1 (5 bases). The ends were cut back, 3 bases at V and 0 bases at J, with 8 bases in the middle. The CDR3 length is 14 residues. Germline V gene sequence: CDR1 SGHVS, CDR2 FNYEAQ. CDR3 DNA: TGTGCCAGCAGCTTGGGGGTTATGAACACTGAAGCTTTCTTT. Encoded protein: CASSLGVMNTEAFF.